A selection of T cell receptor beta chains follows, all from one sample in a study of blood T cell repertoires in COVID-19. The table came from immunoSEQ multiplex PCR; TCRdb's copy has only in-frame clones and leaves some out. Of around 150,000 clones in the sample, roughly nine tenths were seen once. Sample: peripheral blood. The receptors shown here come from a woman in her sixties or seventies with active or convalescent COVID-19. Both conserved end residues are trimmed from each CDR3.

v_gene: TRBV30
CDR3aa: AWSTDRGEAF

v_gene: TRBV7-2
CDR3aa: ASSLADYSYEQY

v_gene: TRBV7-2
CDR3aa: ASSLRGNEKLF

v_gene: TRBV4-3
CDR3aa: ASSPGQGALNYGYT

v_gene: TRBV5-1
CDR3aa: ASSSTGQGNSGNTIY

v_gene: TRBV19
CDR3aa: ASRAQGAGYT

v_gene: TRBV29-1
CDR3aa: SVERRTVFP

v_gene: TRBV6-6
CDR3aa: ASRGTATDTQY

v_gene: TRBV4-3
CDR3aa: ASSQDPGSYNEQF

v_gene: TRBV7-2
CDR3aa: ASRNRGPETEAF

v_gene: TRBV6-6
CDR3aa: ASSWNGGNNEKLF

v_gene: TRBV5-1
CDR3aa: ASSSTGQGAYEQY

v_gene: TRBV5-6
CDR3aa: ASSLRGTGDTDTQY

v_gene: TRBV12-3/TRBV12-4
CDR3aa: ASRGEETQY

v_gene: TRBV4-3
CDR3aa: ASSQDPESSYNEQF

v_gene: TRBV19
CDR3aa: ASQTTGIQPQH

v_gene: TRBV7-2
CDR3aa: ASSLGRGADTQY

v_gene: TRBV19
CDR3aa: ASSTTGLGSPLH

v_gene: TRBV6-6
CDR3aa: ASSLSLAGGQEEQF

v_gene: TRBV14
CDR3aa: ASSHQLDRGPEAGASNQPQH

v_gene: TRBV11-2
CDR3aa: ASSSDGGNEQF

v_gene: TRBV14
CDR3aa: ASSQIRDTKLNSPLH

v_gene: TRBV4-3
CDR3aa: ASSQDPGQQYGYT

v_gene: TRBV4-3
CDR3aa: ASSQDRGGAFNIQY

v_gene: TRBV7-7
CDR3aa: ASSPYSGGGYNEQF

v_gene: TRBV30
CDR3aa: ACETENQPQH

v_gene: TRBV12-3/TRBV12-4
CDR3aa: ASSRKGVPEAF

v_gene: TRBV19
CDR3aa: ASSIGGPNFGHLGYT

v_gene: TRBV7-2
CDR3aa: ASSNQGAGEQY

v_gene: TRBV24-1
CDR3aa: ATSDPRTSGGIPKPYEQY

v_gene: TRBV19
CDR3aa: ASSGQYSYEQY

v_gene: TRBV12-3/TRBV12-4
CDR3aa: ASSLTFNSPLH

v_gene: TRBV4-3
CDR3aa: ASSPGQQGLNTEAF

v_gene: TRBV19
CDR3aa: ASSGKLAGGPPYNEQF

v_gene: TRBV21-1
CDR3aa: ASRPGRVGEDNSPLH

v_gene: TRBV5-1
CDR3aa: ASSLRGYSNQPQH

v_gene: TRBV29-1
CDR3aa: SAELERGAADTQY

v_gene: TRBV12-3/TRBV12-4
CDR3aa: ASSSSGTGGAT

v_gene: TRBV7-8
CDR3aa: ASSLVGASYEQY

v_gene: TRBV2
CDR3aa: ASSYRGTEAF

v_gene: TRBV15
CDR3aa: ATSRVTGGGGKLF

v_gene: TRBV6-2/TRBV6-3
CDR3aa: ASSRTGLAGGEQY

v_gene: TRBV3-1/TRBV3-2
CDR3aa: ASSQGEATNEKLF

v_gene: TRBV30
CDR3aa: AWGETGSNHNEQF

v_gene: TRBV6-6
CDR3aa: ASSQRTAGEETQY

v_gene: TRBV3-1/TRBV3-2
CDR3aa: ASSPTAGDNSPLH

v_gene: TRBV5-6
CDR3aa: ASSFQGDEQPQH